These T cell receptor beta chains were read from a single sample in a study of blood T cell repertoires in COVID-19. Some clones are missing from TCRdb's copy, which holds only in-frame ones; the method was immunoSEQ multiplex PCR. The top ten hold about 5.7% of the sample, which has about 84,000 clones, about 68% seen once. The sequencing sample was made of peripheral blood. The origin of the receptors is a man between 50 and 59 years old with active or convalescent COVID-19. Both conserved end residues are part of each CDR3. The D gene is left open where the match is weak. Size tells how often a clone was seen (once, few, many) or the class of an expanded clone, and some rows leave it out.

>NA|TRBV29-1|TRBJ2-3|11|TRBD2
TGCAGCGCCCGGGGGGGGGATACGCAGTATTTT
CSARGGDTQYF
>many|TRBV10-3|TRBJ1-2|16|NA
TGTGCCATCAGTGAGCCCCGGGTGGAGGGACACTATGGCTACACCTTC
CAISEPRVEGHYGYTF
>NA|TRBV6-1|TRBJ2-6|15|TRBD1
TGTGCCAGCAGGGAAGACAGGGCCGGGGCCAACGTCCTGACTTTC
CASREDRAGANVLTF
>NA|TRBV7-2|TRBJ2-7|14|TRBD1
TGTGCCAGCAGCCCCCCGGGACAGGGGCCCGAGCAGTACTTC
CASSPPGQGPEQYF
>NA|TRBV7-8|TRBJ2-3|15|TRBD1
TGTGCCAGCAGCAAAGATACAGGGGGCGCAGATACGCAGTATTTT
CASSKDTGGADTQYF
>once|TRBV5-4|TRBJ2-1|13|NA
TGTGCCAGCAGCCCTAGGATGTACAATGAGCAGTTCTTC
CASSPRMYNEQFF
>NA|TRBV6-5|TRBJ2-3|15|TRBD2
TGTGCCAGCAGTTACGGAAGCGGGGGCACAGATACGCAGTATTTT
CASSYGSGGTDTQYF
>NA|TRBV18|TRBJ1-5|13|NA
TGTGCCAGCTCCCTTGCCATGGAGAGGCCCCAGCATTTT
CASSLAMERPQHF
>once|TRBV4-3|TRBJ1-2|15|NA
TGCGCCAGCAGCCAAGCTGGGGGGGGAAACTATGGCTACACCTTC
CASSQAGGGNYGYTF
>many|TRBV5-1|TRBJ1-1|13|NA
TGCGCCAGCAGCATCGGGACACCCACTGAAGCTTTCTTT
CASSIGTPTEAFF
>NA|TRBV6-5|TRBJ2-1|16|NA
TGTGCCAGCAGTTACTCGTCCAGGGGGGCCTACAATGAGCAGTTCTTC
CASSYSSRGAYNEQFF
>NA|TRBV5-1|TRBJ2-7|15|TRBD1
TGCGCCAGCAGCTTGGGACAGGGGGGGACCTACGAGCAGTACTTC
CASSLGQGGTYEQYF
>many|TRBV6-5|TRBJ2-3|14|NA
TGTGCCAGCAGGCCGGGTGCCCACACAGATACGCAGTATTTT
CASRPGAHTDTQYF
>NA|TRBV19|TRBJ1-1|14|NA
TGTGCCAGTAACACAGGGATACCGAACACTGAAGCTTTCTTT
CASNTGIPNTEAFF
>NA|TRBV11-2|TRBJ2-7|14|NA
TGTGCCAGCAGCTTAGATCTCTGGGCGAGCGAGCAGTACTTC
CASSLDLWASEQYF
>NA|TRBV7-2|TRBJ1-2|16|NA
TGTGCCAGCAGACTCAACACGGCTTGGGGAGTCTATGGCTACACCTTC
CASRLNTAWGVYGYTF
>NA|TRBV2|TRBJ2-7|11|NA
TGTGCCAGCAATACCCGGGGCGAGCAGTACTTC
CASNTRGEQYF